Each of the 14 T cell receptor beta chains below was sequenced from the same sample in a study of blood T cell repertoires in COVID-19. The repertoire was sequenced with immunoSEQ multiplex PCR; TCRdb's copy has only in-frame clones and lacks some. The table has just under 350,000 clones, 88% seen once. Specimen: peripheral blood. These receptors came from a woman in her sixties or seventies with COVID-19, enrolled during active disease.

Only a few counts were recorded for this clone. The V call is TRBV5-1, the J call TRBJ1-1; perhaps TRBD1 as D (5 bases). Germline V CDR1 and CDR2: SGHRS, YFSETQ. Trimming shortened V by 3 bases and J by 1 base, and 13 bases separated the two germline ends. This CDR3 contains 15 residues. The CDR3 loop is CASSSFTGRNTEAFF. CDR3 nucleotides: TGCGCCAGCAGCTCCTTCACAGGCCGGAACACTGAAGCTTTCTTT.

As DNA, the CDR3 is TGTGCCAGCAGCGGAGGGGGCGCTGGGGCCAACGTCCTGACTTTC. The encoded protein is CASSGGGAGANVLTF. This chain uses TRBV11-2 with TRBJ2-6; possible D gene TRBD1, 7 bases. The CDR3 is made up of 15 amino acids. Per germline, CDR1 SGHAT and CDR2 FQNNGV. The ends were cut back, 5 bases at V and 2 bases at J, with 10 bases in the middle.

The rearrangement links TRBV7-3 to TRBJ2-3; 9 nucleotides match TRBD2. The CDR3 contains 15 residues. V shed 5 bases and J 4 bases; nucleotides not matched to a gene: 7. Germline CDR1 and CDR2: SGHTA and FQGTGA. CDR3 residues: CASSPRGGGADTQYF. CDR3 in DNA: TGTGCCAGCAGCCCGCGGGGGGGCGGGGCAGATACGCAGTATTTT.

The rearrangement joins TRBV5-6 to TRBJ2-7; tentatively, D is TRBD2 (6 bases). The CDR3 length is 17 residues. Trimming took 2 bases from V and 6 from J, leaving 24 bases between them. The germline V gene has CDR1 SGHDT and CDR2 YYEEEE. The CDR3 loop is CASSFRYVSGPSAEQYF. CDR3 bases: TGTGCCAGCAGCTTTCGGTATGTTAGCGGCCCGAGCGCCGAGCAGTACTTC.

The chain has TRBV3-1 (or the pseudogene TRBV3-2) and TRBJ1-6; 7 nucleotides agree with TRBD1. With V trimmed by 4 bases and J by 6 bases, 3 bases remained unmatched. Germline CDR1 and CDR2: LGHDT and YNNKEL (reference sequence). This CDR3 contains 14 residues. This CDR3 is CASSPGTANSPLHF. CDR3 DNA sequence: TGTGCCAGCAGCCCCGGGACAGCTAATTCACCCCTCCACTTT.

The chain recombines TRBV18 with TRBJ1-3, with TRBD1 matching over 7 bases. Germline CDR1 is KGHSH and CDR2 is LQKENI. The CDR3 sequence is 17 residues long. Trimming took 2 bases from V and 3 from J; bases not matched to a gene: 10. CDR3 residues: CASSPFAQGLGGNTIYF. CDR3 DNA: TGTGCCAGCTCACCATTCGCACAGGGGCTTGGTGGAAACACCATATATTTT. Full variable domain (missing parts from reference TRBV18 and TRBJ1-3): NAGVMQNPRHLVRRRGQEARLRCSPMKGHSHVYWYRQLPEEGLKFMVYLQKENIIDESGMPKERFSAEFPKEGPSILRIQQVVRGDSAAYFCASSPFAQGLGGNTIYFGEGSWLTVV.

The J gene is TRBJ2-1, the V gene TRBV7-3; 8 nucleotides line up with TRBD1. This CDR3 has 17 residues. Germline V CDR1 and CDR2: SGHTA, FQGTGA. Trimming took 0 bases from V and 3 from J; bases not matched to a gene: 7. The CDR3 here is CASSLTGGQGGYNEQFF. The CDR3 DNA reads as TGTGCCAGCAGCTTAACGGGAGGACAGGGCGGCTACAATGAGCAGTTCTTC.

Here the CDR3 reads CASSLRDTHEAFF. The CDR3, as DNA: TGCGCCAGCAGCCTCCGGGACACCCATGAAGCTTTCTTT. The rearrangement links TRBV5-1 to TRBJ1-1; D may be TRBD1 (6 bases). CDR3 size: 13 residues. V was pared by 4 bases and J by 7 bases, with 14 bases between. The germline V gene has CDR1 SGHRS and CDR2 YFSETQ.

The chain recombines TRBV27 with TRBJ2-3; 8 bases agree with TRBD2. In germline, CDR1 is MNHEY, CDR2 SMNVEV (reference sequence). V shed 3 bases, J shed 2 bases, and the junction held 7 bases outside the gene matches. The CDR3 extends over 16 amino acids. The CDR3 DNA reads TGTGCCAGCAGTTTCTGGTCGGGAGGGAACACAGATACGCAGTATTTT. As protein: CASSFWSGGNTDTQYF.

This sequence joins TRBV10-3 and TRBJ2-1; tentatively, D is TRBD2 (5 bases). The V end lost 7 bases, the J end lost 10 bases, and 14 bases lay between the germline ends. Germline CDR1 ENHRY, CDR2 SYGVKD. The CDR3 is 12 residues long. The CDR3 loop reads CAIKGSGDEQFF. CDR3 DNA: TGTGCCATCAAAGGGAGCGGTGACGAGCAGTTCTTC.

The chain is built from TRBV21-1 and TRBJ1-5. TRBV21-1 is a known pseudogene. This CDR3 region has 18 residues. The CDR3, as DNA: TGTGCCAGCGGGGGGGGCAGGGATAAGGTTTATAGCAATCAGCCCCAGCATTTT. Protein product: CASGGGRDKVYSNQPQHF.

This clone was found once. The genes are TRBV7-9 and TRBJ2-5; D is perhaps TRBD2 (5 bases). Germline CDR1 reads SEHNR; CDR2 reads FQNEAQ (reference sequence). V was cut by 5 bases and J by 5 bases, with 9 bases left in between. The CDR3 spans 12 residues. CDR3 nucleotide sequence: TGTGCCAGCAGCGCCACGGGGGAGACCCAGTACTTC. Residues: CASSATGETQYF.

This chain connects TRBV27 to TRBJ2-7, with 7 bases aligning to TRBD1. The germline V gene has CDR1 MNHEY and CDR2 SMNVEV (reference sequence). The V and J ends lost 5 bases and 7 bases, in that order; junction bases with no gene match: 8. This CDR3 has 13 residues. The DNA of the CDR3 is TGTGCCAGCAGTCATGGGACAGCTTGGGAGCAGTACTTC. Protein sequence: CASSHGTAWEQYF.

The chain has TRBV14 and TRBJ1-1; D gene unclear. V lost 3 bases and J 1 base, leaving 9 bases between the germline ends. This CDR3 comprises 14 residues. The germline V gene has CDR1 SGHDN and CDR2 FVKESK. CDR3 sequence: CASSQRSGNTEAFF. The CDR3 DNA is TGTGCCAGCAGCCAGCGCTCGGGGAACACTGAAGCTTTCTTT.